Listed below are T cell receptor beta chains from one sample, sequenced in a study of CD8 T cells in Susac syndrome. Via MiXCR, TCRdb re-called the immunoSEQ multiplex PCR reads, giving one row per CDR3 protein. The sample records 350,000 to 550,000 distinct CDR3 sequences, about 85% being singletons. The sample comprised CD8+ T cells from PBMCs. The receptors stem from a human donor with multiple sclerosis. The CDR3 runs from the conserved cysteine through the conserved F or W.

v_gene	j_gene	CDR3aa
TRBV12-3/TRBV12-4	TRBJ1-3	CASSFQSPTEGNTIYF
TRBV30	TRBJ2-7	CAWSVGTGIYEQYF
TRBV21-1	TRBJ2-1	CASSFRQGLLLCNEQFF
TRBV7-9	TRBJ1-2	CATLGQLGFYGYTF
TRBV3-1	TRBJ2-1	CASSQSSDRTFYNEQFF
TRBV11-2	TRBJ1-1	CASSASFTGHTEAFF
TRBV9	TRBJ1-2	CASSPPSSRTGQDPFYGYTF
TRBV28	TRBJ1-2	CASSPSRQPIYGYTF
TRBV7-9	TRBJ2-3	CASSASLTDTQYF
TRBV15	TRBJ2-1	CATSSERGSSYNEQFF
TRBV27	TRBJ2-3	CASSLSSGGRGDTQYF
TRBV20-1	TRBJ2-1	CSTTNPNEQFF
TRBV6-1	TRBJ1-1	CASSQDSMNTEAFF
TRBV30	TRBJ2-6	CARSGGSGANVLTF
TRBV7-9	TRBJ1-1	CASSTDLRMNTEAFF
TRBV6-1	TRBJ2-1	CASPGREYNEQFF
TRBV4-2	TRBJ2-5	CASSQELGVAGLYF
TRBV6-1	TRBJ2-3	CASSHPSSGGAGDTQYF
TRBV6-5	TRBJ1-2	CASSTLGAYGYTF
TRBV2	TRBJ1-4	CASTIWGQGNEKLFF
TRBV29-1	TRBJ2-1	CSVGGQGPYNEQFF
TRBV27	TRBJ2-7	CASSYGGEGNEQYF
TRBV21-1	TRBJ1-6	CASSKGEGPSNSPLHF
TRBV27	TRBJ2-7	CASSLSWLSAYEQYF
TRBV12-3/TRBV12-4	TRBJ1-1	CASSSLLTEAFF
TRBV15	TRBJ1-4	CATSVPGTFEKLFF
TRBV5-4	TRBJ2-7	CASSTGTGYSSYEQYF
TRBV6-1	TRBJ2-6	CASSEEWASGANVLTF
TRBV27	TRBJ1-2	CASSPHRGPYGYTF
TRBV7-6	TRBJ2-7	CASSSMGQISRFDEQYF
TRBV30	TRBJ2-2	CAWSTGTGHTGELFF
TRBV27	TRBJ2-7	CASSPPGHYEQYF
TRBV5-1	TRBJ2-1	CASSQGQALDNEQFF
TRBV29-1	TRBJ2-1	CSVEPLAGYNEQFF
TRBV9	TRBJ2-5	CASSPGTGKETQYF
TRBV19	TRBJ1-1	CASSWGQTMNTEAFF
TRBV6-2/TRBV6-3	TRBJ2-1	CASSLGQGLINEQFF
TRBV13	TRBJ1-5	CASSLKGYQPQHF
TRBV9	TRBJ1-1	CASSVVRGQGLEETEAFF